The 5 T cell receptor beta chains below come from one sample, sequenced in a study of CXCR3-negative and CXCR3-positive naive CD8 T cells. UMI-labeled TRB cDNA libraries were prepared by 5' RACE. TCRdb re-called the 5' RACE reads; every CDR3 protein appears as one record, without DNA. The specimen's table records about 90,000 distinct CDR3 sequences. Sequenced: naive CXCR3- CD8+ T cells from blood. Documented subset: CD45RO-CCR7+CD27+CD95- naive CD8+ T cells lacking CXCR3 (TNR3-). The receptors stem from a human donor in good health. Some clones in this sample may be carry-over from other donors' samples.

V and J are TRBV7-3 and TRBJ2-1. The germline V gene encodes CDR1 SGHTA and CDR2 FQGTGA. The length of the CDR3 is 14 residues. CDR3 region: CASSQVHRPNEQFF.

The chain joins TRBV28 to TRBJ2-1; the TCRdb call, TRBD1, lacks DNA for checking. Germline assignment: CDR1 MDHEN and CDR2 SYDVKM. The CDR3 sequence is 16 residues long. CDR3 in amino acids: CASTSSRTGSYNEQFF.

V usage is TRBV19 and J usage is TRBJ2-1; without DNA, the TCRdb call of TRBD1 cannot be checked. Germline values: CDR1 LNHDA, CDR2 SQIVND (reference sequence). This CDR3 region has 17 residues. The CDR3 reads CASSPMGGAVVYNEQFF.

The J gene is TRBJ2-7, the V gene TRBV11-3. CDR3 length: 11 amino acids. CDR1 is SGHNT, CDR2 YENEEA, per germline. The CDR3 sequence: CASSLGSWQYF. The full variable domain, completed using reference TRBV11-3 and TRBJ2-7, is EAGVVQSPRYKIIEKKQPVAFWCNPISGHNTLYWYLQNLGQGPELLIRYENEEAVDDSQLPKDRFSAERLKGVDSTLKIQPAELGDSAVYLCASSLGSWQYFGPGTRLTVT.

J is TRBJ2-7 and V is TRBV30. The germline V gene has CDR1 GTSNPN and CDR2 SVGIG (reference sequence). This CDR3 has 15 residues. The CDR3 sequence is CAWSVVSRDSYEQYF.